The 14 T cell receptor beta chains in this list originate from one sample, sequenced in a study of response to subunit inactivated influenza vaccine. TCRdb reprocessed the RT-PCR reads with MiXCR, giving one entry per CDR3 protein. The sample yields around 480,000 distinct CDR3 sequences, approximately 15% seen once. This specimen was CD4+ T cells sorted from PBMCs, taken roughly 24 months after vaccination. These receptors were collected from a man aged 50 to 69 who received an inactivated influenza vaccine.

J is TRBJ2-3 and V is TRBV28; the D gene could be TRBD1 or TRBD2 (5 bases each). Germline lookup yields CDR1 MDHEN and CDR2 SYDVKM. There are 13 residues in the CDR3. V dropped 5 bases and J dropped 0 bases, with 6 bases sitting between them. Here the CDR3 DNA reads TGTGCCAGCAGTGGGGACAGCACAGATACGCAGTATTTT. It specifies CASSGDSTDTQYF.

This clonotype showed up many times. This chain uses TRBV6-1 with TRBJ2-2, with D perhaps being TRBD1 or TRBD2 (5 bases each). CDR1 and CDR2 from the germline V gene are MNHNS and SASEGT. The CDR3 spans 18 residues. Trimming took off 7 bases at V and 1 base at J, with 22 bases between the two ends. CDR3 nucleotide sequence: TGTGCCAGCACCCCTTTGACGGGTCAGAGGGGGAACACCGGGGAGCTGTTTTTT. Residues: CASTPLTGQRGNTGELFF.

This clonotype was recorded many times. This chain connects TRBV20-1 to TRBJ1-5, with D uncertain. The V end was cut by 5 bases, the J end by 3 bases, with 17 bases between. CDR1 DFQATT and CDR2 SNEGSKA come from the germline V gene (reference sequence). The CDR3 sequence is 15 residues long. This CDR3 is CSASPDSDFNQPQHF. CDR3 coding DNA: TGCAGTGCTTCGCCAGACTCAGACTTCAATCAGCCCCAGCATTTT.

This clonotype was detected a few times. This chain links TRBV5-1 with TRBJ1-6; no reliable D call. Germline CDR1 reads SGHRS; CDR2 reads YFSETQ. Trimming cost V 0 bases and J 9 bases, with 10 bases left between them. The CDR3 totals 14 residues. CDR3 sequence: CASSLEGLGSPLHF. Written as DNA, the CDR3 is TGCGCCAGCAGCTTGGAGGGTTTGGGTTCACCCCTCCACTTT.

This clonotype turned up a few times. This sequence joins TRBV7-2 and TRBJ2-7, with D hard to call. The length of the CDR3 is 16 residues. V was trimmed by 0 bases and J by 3 bases, leaving 15 bases between them. Germline values: CDR1 SGHTA, CDR2 FQGNSA. The CDR3 loop reads CASSLAGSGPHYEQYF. The CDR3 bases are TGTGCCAGCAGCTTAGCTGGGTCGGGTCCCCACTACGAGCAGTACTTC.

This clonotype was found a few times. This chain joins TRBV20-1 and TRBJ1-1; 7 bases are a match to TRBD1. After removal of 3 bases from V and 6 bases from J, the junction contained 10 bases not matched to a gene. Germline lookup yields CDR1 DFQATT and CDR2 SNEGSKA (reference sequence). The CDR3 is made up of 14 amino acids. CDR3 region: CSASRQGSFAEAFF. CDR3 DNA: TGCAGTGCTAGCCGACAGGGTTCGTTTGCTGAAGCTTTCTTT.

This clonotype occurred a few times. The chain has TRBV6-1 and TRBJ1-5; tentative D call: TRBD1 (5 bases). Trimming shortened V by 0 bases and J by 2 bases, and 11 bases separated the two germline ends. Germline loops: CDR1 MNHNS, CDR2 SASEGT. This CDR3 region has 16 residues. CDR3 loop: CASSEARTGRNQPQHF. CDR3 nucleotides: TGTGCCAGCAGTGAAGCGCGTACAGGACGCAATCAGCCCCAGCATTTT.

This clonotype was seen more than once but under ten times. The chain joins TRBV7-2 to TRBJ2-7; 8 positions agree with TRBD2. Germline trimming cut 1 base from V and 3 bases from J; bases unmatched to any gene: 11. CDR1 SGHTA and CDR2 FQGNSA come from the germline V gene. CDR3 length equals 17 residues. The CDR3 nucleotides are TGTGCCAGCAGCTTAGGGGTTAGCGGGATCATCTTCTACGAGCAGTACTTC. Translation: CASSLGVSGIIFYEQYF.

There are a few counts of this clonotype. The genes are TRBV3-1 and TRBJ2-6; TRBD2 is a possible D gene (6 bases). Germline loops: CDR1 LGHDT, CDR2 YNNKEL (reference sequence). The CDR3 sequence is 14 residues long. Trimming removed 1 base from V and 11 bases from J, with 12 bases in between. The CDR3 DNA sequence: TGTGCCAGCAGCCAAGGCATTTTAGCGGACGTCCTGACTTTC. Translated: CASSQGILADVLTF.

Only a few counts were recorded for this clonotype. The V and J genes are TRBV4-3 and TRBJ1-1, with D unclear. The CDR3 contains 14 residues. CDR1 is LGHNA, CDR2 YSLEER, per germline. Trimming took off 1 base at V and 3 bases at J, with 9 bases between the two ends. The DNA of the CDR3 is TGCGCCAGCAGCCAAGGCGGTAGGGACACTGAAGCTTTCTTT. Residues: CASSQGGRDTEAFF.

The chain employs TRBV7-2 and TRBJ2-3; 9 positions match TRBD2. Trimming cost V 4 bases and J 4 bases; bases outside gene matches: 3. The CDR3 is made up of 14 amino acids. CDR1 is SGHTA, CDR2 FQGNSA, per germline. This CDR3 is CASSYSGGPDTQYF. CDR3 DNA: TGTGCCAGCAGCTATAGCGGGGGCCCAGATACGCAGTATTTT.

This clonotype was seen only a few times. This chain uses TRBV20-1 with TRBJ1-2, with 9 bases aligning to TRBD1. Per germline, CDR1 DFQATT and CDR2 SNEGSKA (reference sequence). Unmatched junction bases numbered 7, after V lost 6 bases and J lost 2 bases. The CDR3 length is 14 residues. The CDR3 is CSATKGTGNYGYTF. DNA for the CDR3: TGCAGTGCAACAAAAGGGACAGGGAACTATGGCTACACCTTC.

This clonotype was detected many times. Written as DNA, the CDR3 is TGTGCCAGCAGCCCCCCCCCAGGGAACAATGAGCAGTTCTTC. Translated, it gives CASSPPPGNNEQFF. This chain joins TRBV7-2 and TRBJ2-1; a weak D match, TRBD1 (5 bases). Germline lookup yields CDR1 SGHTA and CDR2 FQGNSA. This CDR3 region has 14 residues. V was shortened by 5 bases and J by 5 bases, with 13 bases between the two germline ends.

The J gene is TRBJ2-2, the V gene TRBV6-6; possible D gene TRBD2, 5 bases. This CDR3 has 12 amino acids. V was pared by 8 bases and J by 7 bases, with 11 bases between. Germline assignment: CDR1 MNHNY and CDR2 SVGAGI (reference sequence). CDR3: CASATEGGELFF. CDR3 nucleotides: TGTGCCAGCGCAACAGAGGGCGGGGAGCTGTTTTTT.